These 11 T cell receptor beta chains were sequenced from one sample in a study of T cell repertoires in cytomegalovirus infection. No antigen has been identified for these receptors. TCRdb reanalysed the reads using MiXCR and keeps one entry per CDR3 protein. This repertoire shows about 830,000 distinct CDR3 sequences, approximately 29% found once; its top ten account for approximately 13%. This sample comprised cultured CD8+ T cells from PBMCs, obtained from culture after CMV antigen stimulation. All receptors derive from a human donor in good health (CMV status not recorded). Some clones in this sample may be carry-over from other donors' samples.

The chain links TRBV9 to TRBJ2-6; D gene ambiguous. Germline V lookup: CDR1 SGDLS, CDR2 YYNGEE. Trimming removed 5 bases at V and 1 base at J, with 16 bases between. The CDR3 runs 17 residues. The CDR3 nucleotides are TGTGCCAGCAGTTCGGTGGTGTGGGCTTCTGGGGCCAACGTCCTGACTTTC. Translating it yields CASSSVVWASGANVLTF.

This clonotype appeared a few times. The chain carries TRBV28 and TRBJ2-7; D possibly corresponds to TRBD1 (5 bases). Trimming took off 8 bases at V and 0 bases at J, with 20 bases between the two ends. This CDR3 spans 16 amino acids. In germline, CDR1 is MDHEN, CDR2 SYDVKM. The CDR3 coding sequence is TGTGCCAGCGGGGCAGGCCTTGCTATATTCTCCTACGAGCAGTACGTC. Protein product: CASGAGLAIFSYEQYV.

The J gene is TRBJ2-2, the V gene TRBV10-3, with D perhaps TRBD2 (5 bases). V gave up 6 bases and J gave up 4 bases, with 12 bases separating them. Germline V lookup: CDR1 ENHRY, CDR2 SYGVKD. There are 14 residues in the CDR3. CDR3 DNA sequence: TGTGCCATCAGGATAGGGAGAGGCACCGGGGAGCTGTTTTTT. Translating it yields CAIRIGRGTGELFF.

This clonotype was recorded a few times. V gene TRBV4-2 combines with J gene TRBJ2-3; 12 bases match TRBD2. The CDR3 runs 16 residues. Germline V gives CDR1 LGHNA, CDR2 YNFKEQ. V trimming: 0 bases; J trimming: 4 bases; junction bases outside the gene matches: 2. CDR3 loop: CASSQEASGGADTQYF. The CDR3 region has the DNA TGTGCCAGCAGCCAAGAGGCTAGCGGGGGGGCAGATACGCAGTATTTT.

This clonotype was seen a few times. The DNA for the CDR3 is TGTGCCAGCAGCCAAGCTGGGGCGCGACAGGGGAGATATTCACCCCTCCACTTT. It is translated as CASSQAGARQGRYSPLHF. The chain has TRBV4-2 and TRBJ1-6, with TRBD1 matching over 8 bases. In germline, CDR1 is LGHNA, CDR2 YNFKEQ. The trim removed 1 base at V and 8 bases at J, leaving 13 bases unmatched. This CDR3 spans 18 amino acids.

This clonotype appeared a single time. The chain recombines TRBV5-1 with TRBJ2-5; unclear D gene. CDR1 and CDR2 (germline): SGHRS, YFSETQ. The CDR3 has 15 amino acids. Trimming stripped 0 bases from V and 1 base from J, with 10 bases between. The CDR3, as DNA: TGCGCCAGCAGCTTGGAAGGGAAAACCCAAGAGACCCAGTACTTC. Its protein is CASSLEGKTQETQYF.

Here the CDR3 reads CASSQGQGQQPQHF. DNA for the CDR3: TGCGCCAGCAGCCAAGGGCAAGGGCAACAGCCCCAGCATTTT. The chain carries TRBV4-1 and TRBJ1-5, with D unresolved. V was shortened by 1 base and J by 7 bases, with 11 bases between the two germline ends. Germline CDR1 is MGHRA and CDR2 is YSYEKL. This CDR3 is 14 amino acids long.

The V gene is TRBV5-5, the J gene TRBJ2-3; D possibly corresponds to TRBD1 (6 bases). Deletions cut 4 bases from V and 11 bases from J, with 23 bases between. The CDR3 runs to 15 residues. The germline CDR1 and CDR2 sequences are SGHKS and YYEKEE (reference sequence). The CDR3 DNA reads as TGTGCCAGCAGCCCCCACCGGGACACCCGATTGGAGCAGTATTTT. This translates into CASSPHRDTRLEQYF. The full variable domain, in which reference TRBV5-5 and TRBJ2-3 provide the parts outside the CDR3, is DAGVTQSPTHLIKTRGQQVTLRCSPISGHKSVSWYQQVLGQGPQFIFQYYEKEERGRGNFPDRFSARQFPNYSSELNVNALLLGDSALYLCASSPHRDTRLEQYFGPGTRLTVL.

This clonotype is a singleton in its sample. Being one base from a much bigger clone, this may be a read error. The CDR3 coding sequence is TGTGCCAGCAGCTCTCCCCTAGCGGGTGTGTCCCAAGACAATGAGCAGTTCTTC. This encodes CASSSPLAGVSQDNEQFF. The rearrangement links TRBV7-2 to TRBJ2-1; 8 bases map to TRBD2. Germline lookup yields CDR1 SGHTA and CDR2 FQGNSA. V lost 4 bases to trimming and J lost 5 bases; unmatched junction nucleotides: 16. The CDR3 is 18 amino acids. Filled out from reference TRBV7-2 and TRBJ2-1, the complete variable domain reads GAGVSQSPSNKVTEKGKDVELRCDPISGHTALYWYRQSLGQGLEFLIYFQGNSAPDKSGLPSDRFSAERTGGSVSTLTIQRTQQEDSAVYLCASSSPLAGVSQDNEQFFGPGTRLTVL.

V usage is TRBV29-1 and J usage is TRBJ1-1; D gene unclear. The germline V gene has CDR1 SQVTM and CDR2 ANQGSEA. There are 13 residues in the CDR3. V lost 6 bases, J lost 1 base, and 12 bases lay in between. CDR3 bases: TGCAGCGTCGGAAGGACGCAGAACACTGAAGCTTTCTTT. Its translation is CSVGRTQNTEAFF.

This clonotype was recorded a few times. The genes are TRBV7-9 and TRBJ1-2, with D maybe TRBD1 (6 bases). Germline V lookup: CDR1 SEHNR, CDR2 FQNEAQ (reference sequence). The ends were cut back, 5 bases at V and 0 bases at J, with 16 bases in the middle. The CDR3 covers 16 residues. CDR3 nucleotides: TGTGCCAGCAGCGTACTCCTACAGGGAGCTAACTATGGCTACACCTTC. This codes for CASSVLLQGANYGYTF.